Below are 17 T cell receptor beta chains sequenced from a single sample in a study of T cell repertoires in cytomegalovirus infection. Via MiXCR, TCRdb re-called the reads, giving one row per CDR3 protein. The data show a few hundred thousand distinct CDR3 sequences, with roughly 15% seen just once and about 8.7% held by the top ten. The source material was PBMCs. These receptor sequences come from a human donor in good health (CMV status not recorded). Some clones in this sample may be carry-over from other donors' samples.

This clonotype was seen at least ten times. The CDR3 reads CASGSGDTSDTGELFF. The CDR3 coding sequence is TGTGCTAGTGGTTCAGGGGACACCTCGGACACCGGGGAGCTGTTTTTT. The V call is TRBV12-5, the J call TRBJ2-2; the D gene is possibly TRBD1 (6 bases). The CDR3 loop spans 16 amino acids. Deletions cut 4 bases from V and 3 bases from J, with 15 bases between. CDR1 LGHNT and CDR2 FRNRAP come from the germline V gene.

This clonotype was seen more than once but under ten times. The CDR3, as DNA: TGTGCCAGCAGCTATGAGTACCAAGAGACCCAGTACTTC. Protein product: CASSYEYQETQYF. V and J are TRBV9 and TRBJ2-5, with D uncertain. The CDR3 contains 13 residues. The V gene's germline CDR1 is SGDLS and CDR2 YYNGEE. Trimming stripped 4 bases from V and 0 bases from J, with 7 bases between.

At least ten counts were recorded for this clonotype. This chain joins TRBV11-2 and TRBJ2-3; TRBD2 aligns across 12 bases. Germline CDR1 SGHAT, CDR2 FQNNGV. V lost 4 bases and J lost 0; bases outside the gene matches: 11. The CDR3 sequence is 19 residues long. The CDR3 nucleotides are TGTGCCAGCAGCTCCCCTCGACTAGCGGGGGCCCTGAGCACAGATACGCAGTATTTT. Encoded protein: CASSSPRLAGALSTDTQYF.

The table lists this clonotype with many counts. CDR3 nucleotide sequence: TGCAGTGCTAGGGAACGGGGGTTTCACACCGGGGAGCTGTTTTTT. Translation gives CSARERGFHTGELFF. V gene TRBV20-1 combines with J gene TRBJ2-2, with D possibly TRBD2 on 6 matching bases. The V gene lost 3 bases and the J gene lost 3 bases, with 14 bases spanning the gap. The germline V gene encodes CDR1 DFQATT and CDR2 SNEGSKA (reference sequence). The CDR3 is 15 amino acids.

The rearrangement uses TRBV12-5 and TRBJ2-4; TRBD2 matches 7 bases. V was clipped by 4 bases and J by 0 bases; unmatched bases: 9. Germline CDR1 reads LGHNT; CDR2 reads FRNRAP. This CDR3 is 17 amino acids long. The DNA of the CDR3 is TGTGCTAGTGGTTGGGCAGGACTAGAACTAGCCAAAAACATTCAGTACTTC. Translating gives CASGWAGLELAKNIQYF.

This clonotype was detected only a few times. The chain combines TRBV7-8 with TRBJ2-7; D is unclear. V dropped 5 bases and J dropped 2 bases, with 10 bases sitting between them. Germline V gene lookup returns CDR1 SGHVS and CDR2 FQNEAQ. The CDR3 totals 13 residues. In nucleotides, the CDR3 is TGTGCCAGCAGCCCAGACATGGCCTACGAGCAGTACTTC. Translation gives CASSPDMAYEQYF.

This clonotype was recorded a few times. V is TRBV7-9 and J is TRBJ2-1; unclear D gene. Trimming stripped 2 bases from V and 6 bases from J, with 5 bases between. Germline CDR1 SEHNR, CDR2 FQNEAQ (reference sequence). The CDR3 length is 12 residues. The chain's CDR3 is CASSLWVNEQFF. Written as DNA, the CDR3 is TGTGCCAGCAGCTTATGGGTCAATGAGCAGTTCTTC. The whole variable domain, filled in from reference TRBV7-9 and TRBJ2-1, reads DTGVSQNPRHKITKRGQNVTFRCDPISEHNRLYWYRQTLGQGPEFLTYFQNEAQLEKSRLLSDRFSAERPKGSFSTLEIQRTEQGDSAMYLCASSLWVNEQFFGPGTRLTVL.

The chain has TRBV2 and TRBJ2-4; possibly TRBD1 for D (5 bases). This CDR3 has 15 amino acids. Germline-derived CDR1 and CDR2 are SNHLY and FYNNEI. The germline V and J ends were trimmed by 6 bases and 8 bases, with 20 bases remaining between them. Here the CDR3 DNA reads TGTGCCAGCAGCACAGGAGTTGGTTTCATTGACATTCAGTACTTC. Its protein is CASSTGVGFIDIQYF.

This clonotype was observed many times. The V call is TRBV7-2, the J call TRBJ2-5, with D possibly called TRBD1 or TRBD2 (7 bases each). The V end lost 5 bases, the J end lost 3 bases, and 16 bases lay between the germline ends. The CDR3 spans 15 residues. Germline V gives CDR1 SGHTA, CDR2 FQGNSA. The CDR3, as DNA: TGTGCCAGCAGCCCAGGGGGGGGGGGGAAAGAGACCCAGTACTTC. Protein sequence: CASSPGGGGKETQYF.

This clonotype occurred a few times. The rearrangement joins TRBV7-3 to TRBJ2-2; tentatively, D is TRBD1 (8 bases). V lost 7 bases and J lost 4, with 16 bases in between. CDR1 is SGHTA and CDR2 is FQGTGA in the germline V gene. This CDR3 is built from 15 residues. CDR3 nucleotides: TGTGCCAGCAACCCAACAGGGGGGGGCACCGGGGAGCTGTTTTTT. The encoded protein is CASNPTGGGTGELFF. Looking up the rest from reference TRBV7-3 and TRBJ2-2 gives the full variable domain: GAGVSQTPSNKVTEKGKYVELRCDPISGHTALYWYRQSLGQGPEFLIYFQGTGAADDSGLPNDRFFAVRPEGSVSTLKIQRTERGDSAVYLCASNPTGGGTGELFFGEGSRLTVL.

At least ten counts were recorded for this clonotype. The gene calls are TRBV10-2 and TRBJ1-5, with 7 bases lining up with TRBD1. Germline V gives CDR1 WSHSY, CDR2 SAAADI. The CDR3 totals 16 residues. After removal of 3 bases from V and 1 base from J, the junction contained 6 bases not matched to a gene. CDR3 nucleotide sequence: TGCGCCAGCAGTGAATCAACAGGGGACAGCAATCAGCCCCAGCATTTT. It encodes CASSESTGDSNQPQHF.

Many counts were recorded for this clonotype. The V gene is TRBV7-9, the J gene TRBJ2-1; D gene ambiguous. Germline CDR1 reads SEHNR; CDR2 reads FQNEAQ (reference sequence). V was trimmed by 7 bases and J by 8 bases, leaving 12 bases between them. The CDR3 contains 12 residues. CDR3 residues: CASNNPQDEQFF. CDR3 DNA sequence: TGTGCCAGCAACAACCCCCAGGATGAGCAGTTCTTC. Full variable domain (missing parts from reference TRBV7-9 and TRBJ2-1): DTGVSQNPRHKITKRGQNVTFRCDPISEHNRLYWYRQTLGQGPEFLTYFQNEAQLEKSRLLSDRFSAERPKGSFSTLEIQRTEQGDSAMYLCASNNPQDEQFFGPGTRLTVL.

In its sample, this clonotype was seen a few times. The chain employs TRBV9 and TRBJ2-1; no clear D gene. Germline V gene sequence: CDR1 SGDLS, CDR2 YYNGEE. V lost 0 bases and J lost 4, with 8 bases in between. This CDR3 contains 14 residues. The CDR3 sequence is CASSVAQNYNEQFF. CDR3 DNA: TGTGCCAGCAGCGTAGCCCAGAATTACAATGAGCAGTTCTTC. The full variable domain, with the rest looked up from reference TRBV9 and TRBJ2-1, is DSGVTQTPKHLITATGQRVTLRCSPRSGDLSVYWYQQSLDQGLQFLIQYYNGEERAKGNILERFSAQQFPDLHSELNLSSLELGDSALYFCASSVAQNYNEQFFGPGTRLTVL.

This clonotype has a count of ten or more. The chain employs TRBV20-1 and TRBJ2-1, with TRBD1 identical over 8 bases. Germline V CDR1 and CDR2: DFQATT, SNEGSKA (reference sequence). CDR3 length: 10 residues. J lost 15 bases, V lost 6 bases, and 7 bases had no gene match. The CDR3 loop reads CSAADRDVFF. CDR3 DNA sequence: TGCAGTGCCGCGGACAGGGACGTGTTCTTC.

The J gene is TRBJ2-1, the V gene TRBV6-2 or TRBV6-3; perhaps TRBD2 as D (5 bases). This CDR3 is 16 amino acids long. The germline V gene encodes CDR1 MNHEY and CDR2 SVGEGT. V was pared by 0 bases and J by 4 bases, with 13 bases between. CDR3 amino acids: CASSYSMSGRYNEQFF. In DNA form, the CDR3 reads TGTGCCAGCAGTTACTCGATGTCGGGGAGATACAATGAGCAGTTCTTC.

This clonotype has a handful of counts. CDR3 protein: CASSDILADYEQYF. The CDR3 coding sequence is TGTGCCAGCAGCGACATACTAGCGGATTACGAGCAGTACTTC. This chain joins TRBV5-5 and TRBJ2-7; TRBD2 matches at 8 bases. Germline V CDR1 and CDR2: SGHKS, YYEKEE (reference sequence). The ends lost 4 bases at V and 4 bases at J; junction bases unmatched: 7. The CDR3 is 14 residues long.

This chain links TRBV9 with TRBJ2-3; 8 nucleotides line up with TRBD2. J was trimmed by 9 bases and V by 3 bases; bases with no gene match: 9. The germline V gene has CDR1 SGDLS and CDR2 YYNGEE. The CDR3 contains 14 residues. The CDR3, as DNA: TGTGCCAGCAGCGGATCCCTGACTAGCGTAACGCAGTATTTT. It translates to CASSGSLTSVTQYF.